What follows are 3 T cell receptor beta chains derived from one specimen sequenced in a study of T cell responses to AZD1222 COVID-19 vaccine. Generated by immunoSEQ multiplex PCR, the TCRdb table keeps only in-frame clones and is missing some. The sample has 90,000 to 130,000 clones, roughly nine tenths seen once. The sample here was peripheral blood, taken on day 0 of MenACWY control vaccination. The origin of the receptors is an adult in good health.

The CDR3 spells CASSPRGDGEQYF. The CDR3 nucleotides are TGTGCCAGCAGTCCCAGGGGGGATGGCGAGCAGTACTTC. The chain uses TRBV7-6 and TRBJ2-7, with TRBD1 as a possible D gene (7 bases). Trimming shortened V by 6 bases and J by 6 bases, and 15 bases separated the two germline ends. CDR3 length equals 13 residues. Germline V CDR1 and CDR2: SGHVS, FNYEAQ.

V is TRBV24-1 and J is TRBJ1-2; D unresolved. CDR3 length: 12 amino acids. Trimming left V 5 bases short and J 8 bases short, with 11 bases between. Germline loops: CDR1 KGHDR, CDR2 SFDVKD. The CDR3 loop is CATSAVDQGYTF. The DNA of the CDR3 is TGTGCCACCAGTGCGGTAGATCAGGGCTACACCTTC.

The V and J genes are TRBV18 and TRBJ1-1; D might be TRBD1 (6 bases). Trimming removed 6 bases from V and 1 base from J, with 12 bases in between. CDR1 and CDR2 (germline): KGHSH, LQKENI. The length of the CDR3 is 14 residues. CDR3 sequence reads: CASSFTGTNTEAFF. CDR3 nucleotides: TGTGCCAGCTCCTTCACAGGGACGAACACTGAAGCTTTCTTT.